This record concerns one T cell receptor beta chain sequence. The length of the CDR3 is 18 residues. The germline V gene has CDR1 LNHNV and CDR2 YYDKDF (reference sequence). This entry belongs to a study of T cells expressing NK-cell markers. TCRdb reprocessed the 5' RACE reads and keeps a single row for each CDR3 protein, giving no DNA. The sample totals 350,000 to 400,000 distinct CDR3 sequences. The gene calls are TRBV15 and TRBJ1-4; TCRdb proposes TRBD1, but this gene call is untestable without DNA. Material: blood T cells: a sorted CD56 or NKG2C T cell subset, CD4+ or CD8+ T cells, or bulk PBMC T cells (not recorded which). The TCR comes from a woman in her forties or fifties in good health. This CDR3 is CATSRVVLGQGTTEKLFF.